This TCR beta chain is from a study of cytomegalovirus exposure and HLA in healthy donors (dated by TCRdb to 2017 to 2019). The study in broad terms: According to an earlier analysis of a few hundred of the donors, about 180 million T cells yielded 117 million unique TCR beta sequences and 276 Gb of sequence data. Approximately 310 gigabases of sequencing data and tens of millions of unique TCR sequences were included in an early release covering several hundred HLA-typed donors. The aim of the study was to test whether cataloging public T cell receptors could identify signatures of past pathogen exposure. Roughly five DR-DQ haplotypes were handled as single units for association and clustering, since linkage in the cohort was strong. To predict cytomegalovirus infection status, the study brought together high-throughput TCR immunosequencing, statistical association of individual TCRs with disease status, and machine learning. In the later analysis, no new phenotypic data were used to find candidate immune exposures; instead, reliance was placed on TCR beta sequences and their occurrence across donors. Along with the approximately 700-subject first cohort, a separate validation cohort of around 110 different subjects was used. Genome-wide SNP genotypes for about three fifths of the roughly 670 donors were used in a later genetic analysis, which treated that subset as a discovery cohort. The genetic ancestry cluster associated with self-reported Caucasian donors included roughly four fifths of the approximately 400 genotyped donors. A later analysis re-analyzed previously published TCR beta repertoires from 650 to 800 donors and added high-resolution HLA genotyping to study TCR occurrence patterns. Alongside the repertoire data, information on donor age, sex, ethnicity and CMV serostatus was compiled. All discovery cohort repertoires had been generated using a single sequencing platform. HLA typing covered class I and class II loci at four-digit resolution. Across approximately 420 genotyped donors of the cohort, an average of about 200,000 unique TCR beta nucleotide sequences per donor were sequenced, and roughly 20% of those sequences were non-productive. An earlier analysis of 587 of the donors used high-throughput TCR beta sequencing to judge whether each TCR beta V gene segment behaved as functional or pseudogenic. Using immunosequencing, the study profiled T cell repertoires from 640 or so subjects and related those repertoires to cytomegalovirus serostatus. Typing coverage varied by locus: roughly 620-640 donors for A, B, C, DRB1 and DQB1; around 560 for DQA1; around 570 for DPA1; 450 to 480 for DPB1.

The cohort was made up of approximately 700 healthy bone marrow donors. All cohort members were sampled while nominally healthy, although unrecorded immune exposures were likely present. The donor tested CMV seronegative and was one of the 352 seronegative cohort members. Each donor provided a peripheral blood sample, and peripheral blood mononuclear cells were used for TCR beta sequencing. Genomic DNA was extracted from the blood cell samples with the Qiagen DNeasy Blood Extraction Kit. Library method: the immunoSEQ multiplex PCR assay. The multiplex PCR relied on a mix of 60 forward primers for TCR Vbeta segments and 13 reverse primers for TCR Jbeta segments. Amplification of the CDR3 region of rearranged TCR beta genes was performed with a multiplex PCR assay on genomic DNA. Amplified TCR beta libraries were sequenced as 87-base-pair reads on the Illumina HiSeq System. The study's own analysis went as follows. A later analysis counted about 76 million unique TCR beta chains across the 666 repertoires, and some 11 million of these chains were shared by at least two donors. Raw reads were error-corrected and collapsed into unique sequences with a nearest-neighbor algorithm that merged closely related sequences to remove PCR and sequencing errors. CDR3 sequences were aligned to IMGT reference sequences to assign V, D and J gene segments. For a sequence to be retained, a match of at least six nucleotides to both a V gene segment and a J gene segment was required. Rearrangements were called productive when the CDR3 lacked stop codons and stayed in frame with V and J; all others were non-productive. CDR3 was defined according to IMGT convention as the region running from the second conserved V-encoded cysteine to the conserved J-encoded phenylalanine. In an earlier analysis of 587 of the donors, sequences lacking an unambiguous match to a single V gene segment were excluded. An earlier analysis of about 590 of the donors classified V segments as functional when productive rearrangements were above 56.7% and as segregating when the standard deviation between donors was above 5%. A statistical classification framework was built to diagnose cytomegalovirus status from the catalog of TCR beta chain sequences. In a later analysis, V and J genes were assigned by comparing TCR nucleotide sequences against IMGT/GENE-DB human TR gene sequences. Using the TCRdist pipeline, a later analysis assigned CDR3 sequences along with most-parsimonious VDJ recombination scenarios. In a later analysis, each TCR beta chain was defined by its CDR3 amino acid sequence together with its V-gene family, and reads lacking a unique V-gene family were excluded. A later analysis removed roughly 590 highly shared, low-generation-probability nucleotide sequences to deal with suspected cross-contamination and a sequencing artifact. In a later analysis, a clonal expansion index for each public chain was calculated from normalized within-repertoire ranks of inferred template counts. In a later analysis, generation probabilities were computed with a VDJ recombination model fitted to out-of-frame rearrangements, and the resulting probabilities were checked against IGoR. In a later analysis, hypergeometric tests were used to score TCR-TCR, TCR-HLA and TCR-CMV co-occurrence, with a repertoire-size bias correction applied to TCR pairs. False discovery rates were estimated in a later analysis by permuting HLA or CMV assignments 20 times. In a later analysis, co-occurring TCRs were grouped with DBSCAN, and TCRdist sequence similarity was added when clustering was performed within HLA-allele-positive subsets. For co-occurrence clustering, repertoires with fewer than 30,000 or more than 120,000 public chains were excluded, along with a handful of repertoires with anomalous nucleotide sharing. The table comes from immuneACCESS by way of TCRdb, which keeps in-frame sequences with V and J called. Part of the clones is missing from these tables; in studies checked, under half for an unresolved V gene and the rest for unknown reasons. The DNA gave D and trimming, while V, J and clone size come from that table. The sample has 150,000 to 200,000 clones on record, 76% of them singletons. About 3.4% of the sample lies in the top ten.

The CDR3 runs 15 amino acids, cysteine and phenylalanine included. Solely the CDR3 DNA is kept, with 45 bases framed from the first base. According to the germline V gene, CDR1 reads MNHEY and CDR2 reads SVGAGI. With respect to this clone: Its antigen specificity is not known. The sample holds no much larger clone one base away, and base qualities are not on file.

The study at large found these results: Linkage disequilibrium might explain the correlated functional status among segregating V segments, but an unknown experimental factor could not be excluded. A further reported finding was that TCR beta sequences accurately predicted the HLA-A and HLA-B alleles for most subjects in the first cohort. Across donors, most TCR sequences were observed very rarely, whereas some public TCRs were present in many individuals. When HLA alleles, especially DR and DQ, strongly co-occurred, TCR associations were difficult to assign to individual alleles. A later genetic analysis associated a missense DCLRE1C variant with V-gene and J-gene trimming of TCR beta chains, and an independent cohort replicated the association. A later genetic analysis reported fewer N-insertions in productive TCRs among donors in an Asian-associated ancestry cluster than the approximately 700-donor mean. According to the authors, the approach could potentially be generalized to other disease states and immunological phenotypes. Some IMGT-functional V segments, including TRBV6-2 and TRBV6-3, could not be distinguished by the 87-base-pair reads and were therefore excluded. Roughly uniform sequencing depth across donors was assumed in presence/absence analyses, although this assumption may not hold. Three of the identified cytomegalovirus-associated TCR beta chains were confirmed in vitro to be specific for cytomegalovirus antigens. Cytomegalovirus status was reported to be diagnosed by the classifier with high specificity and sensitivity in both the original and validation cohorts. In a later analysis, most CMV-associated TCR beta chains were found to appear HLA-restricted, with HLA associations seemingly driven largely by CMV exposure. According to a later analysis, parvovirus B19, influenza, CMV and Epstein-Barr virus appeared linked to several top co-occurrence clusters. The cohort was sequenced for TCR beta chains only, and without alpha or paired-chain data the features that could be detected were limited. Specific HLA alleles were associated with 15,000 to 20,000 TCR beta sequences at a false discovery rate of 0.05 in a later analysis. Because counts were too low, about 15 rarely observed V segments, including chromosome 9 orphons, were left out of the earlier analysis of a few hundred of the donors. A total of about 150 TCR beta chains were listed by the study as associated with cytomegalovirus. CMV serostatus was the only immune exposure information available for the cohort. Broadly in line with IMGT annotations, most TCR beta V segments showed up in productive rearrangements about 87% or about 30% of the time in an earlier analysis of under 700 of the donors. According to a later analysis, TCR association rates differed among HLA loci, with DRB1 alleles showing the most associated TCRs and HLA-C alleles showing the fewest. Compared with equally common non-associated chains, HLA-associated TCR beta chains in a later analysis were more clonally expanded and had lower generation probabilities. Because HLA typing was unavailable for some donors at each locus, only the typed subset was used in association tests. A group of highly shared sequence variants was considered likely to be a technical artifact of the sequencing pipeline.

The rearrangement joined TRBV6-5 to TRBJ2-5, with 8 middle bases fitting TRBD2. The DNA end favors TRBJ2-7, so the J call may be wrong. The receptor's source is a male donor in good health and CMV-seronegative. Sequenced input: PBMCs. The DNA is TGTGCCAGCAGGTCGACTAGCGCTGACTCCTACGAGCAGTACTTC. The encoded protein is CASRSTSADSYEQYF.